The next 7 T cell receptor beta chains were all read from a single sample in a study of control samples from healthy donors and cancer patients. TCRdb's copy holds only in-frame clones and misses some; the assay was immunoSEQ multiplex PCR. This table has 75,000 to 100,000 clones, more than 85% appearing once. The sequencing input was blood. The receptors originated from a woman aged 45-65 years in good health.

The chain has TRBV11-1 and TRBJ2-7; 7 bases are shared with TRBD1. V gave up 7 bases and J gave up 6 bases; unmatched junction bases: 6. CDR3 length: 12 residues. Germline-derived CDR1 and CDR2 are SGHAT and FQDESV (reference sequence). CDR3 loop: CASTDRVGEQYF. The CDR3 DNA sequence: TGTGCCAGCACCGACAGGGTTGGCGAGCAGTACTTC.

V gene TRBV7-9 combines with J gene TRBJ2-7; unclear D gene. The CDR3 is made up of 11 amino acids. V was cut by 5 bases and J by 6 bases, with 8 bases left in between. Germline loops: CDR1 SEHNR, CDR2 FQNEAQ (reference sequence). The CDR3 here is CASSVEREQYF. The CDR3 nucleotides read TGTGCCAGCAGCGTAGAACGCGAGCAGTACTTC.

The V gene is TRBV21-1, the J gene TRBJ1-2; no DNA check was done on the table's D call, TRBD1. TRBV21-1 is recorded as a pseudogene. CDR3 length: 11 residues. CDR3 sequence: CASSNPGFITF. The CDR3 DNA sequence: TGTGCCAGCAGCAATCCAGGATTCATCACCTTC.

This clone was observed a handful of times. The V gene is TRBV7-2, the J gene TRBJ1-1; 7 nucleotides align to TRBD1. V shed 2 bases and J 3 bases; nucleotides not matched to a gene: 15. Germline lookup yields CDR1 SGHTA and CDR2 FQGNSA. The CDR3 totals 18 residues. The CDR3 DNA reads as TGTGCCAGCAGCTTAAACAGGGGCCAGGGCATTCGGGACACTGAAGCTTTCTTT. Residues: CASSLNRGQGIRDTEAFF.

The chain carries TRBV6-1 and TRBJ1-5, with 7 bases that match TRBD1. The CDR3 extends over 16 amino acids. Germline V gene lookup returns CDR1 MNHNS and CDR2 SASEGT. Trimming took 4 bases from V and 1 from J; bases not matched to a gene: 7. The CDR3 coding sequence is TGTGCCAGCAGTGTTAAGGGGGCGCGGAGCAATCAGCCCCAGCATTTT. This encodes CASSVKGARSNQPQHF.

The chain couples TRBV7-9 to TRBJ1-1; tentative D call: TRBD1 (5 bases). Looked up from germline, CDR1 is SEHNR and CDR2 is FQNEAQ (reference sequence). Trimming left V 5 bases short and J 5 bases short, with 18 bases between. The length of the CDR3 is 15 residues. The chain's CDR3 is CASSQHSGGYTEAFF. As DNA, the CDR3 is TGTGCCAGCAGCCAACATTCCGGGGGATATACTGAAGCTTTCTTT.

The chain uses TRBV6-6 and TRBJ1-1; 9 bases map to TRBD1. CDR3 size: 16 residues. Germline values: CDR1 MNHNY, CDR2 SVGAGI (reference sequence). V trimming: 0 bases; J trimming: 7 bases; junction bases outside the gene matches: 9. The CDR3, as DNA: TGTGCCAGCAGTTACTCGGGAAACAGGGGGCGAGGTGAAGCTTTCTTT. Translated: CASSYSGNRGRGEAFF.